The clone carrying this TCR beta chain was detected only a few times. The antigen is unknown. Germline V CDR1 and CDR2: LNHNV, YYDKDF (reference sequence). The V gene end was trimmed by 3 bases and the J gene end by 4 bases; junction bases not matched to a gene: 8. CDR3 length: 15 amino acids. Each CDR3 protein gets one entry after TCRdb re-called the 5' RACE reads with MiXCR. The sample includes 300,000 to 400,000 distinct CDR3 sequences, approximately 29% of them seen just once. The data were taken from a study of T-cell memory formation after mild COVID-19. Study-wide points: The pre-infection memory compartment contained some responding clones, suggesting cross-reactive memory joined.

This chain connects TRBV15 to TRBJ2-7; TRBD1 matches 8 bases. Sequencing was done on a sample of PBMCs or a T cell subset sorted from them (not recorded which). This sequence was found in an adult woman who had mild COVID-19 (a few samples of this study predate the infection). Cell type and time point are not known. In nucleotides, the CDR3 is TGTGCCACCAGCAGGGGACAGGCTTGGGCGTACGAGCAGTACTTC. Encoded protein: CATSRGQAWAYEQYF.